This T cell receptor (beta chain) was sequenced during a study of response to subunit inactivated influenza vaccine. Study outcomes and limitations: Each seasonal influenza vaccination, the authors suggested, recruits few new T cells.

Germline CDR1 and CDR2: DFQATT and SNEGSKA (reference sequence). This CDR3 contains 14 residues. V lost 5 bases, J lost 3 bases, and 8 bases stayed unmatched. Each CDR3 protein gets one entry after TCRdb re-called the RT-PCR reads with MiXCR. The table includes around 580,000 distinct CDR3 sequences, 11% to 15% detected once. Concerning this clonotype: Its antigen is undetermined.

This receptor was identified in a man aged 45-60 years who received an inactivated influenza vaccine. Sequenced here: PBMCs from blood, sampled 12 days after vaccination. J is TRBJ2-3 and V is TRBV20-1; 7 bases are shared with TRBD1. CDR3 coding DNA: TGCAGTGCTTCGACAGGGTCGGCGACAGATACGCAGTATTTT. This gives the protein CSASTGSATDTQYF.